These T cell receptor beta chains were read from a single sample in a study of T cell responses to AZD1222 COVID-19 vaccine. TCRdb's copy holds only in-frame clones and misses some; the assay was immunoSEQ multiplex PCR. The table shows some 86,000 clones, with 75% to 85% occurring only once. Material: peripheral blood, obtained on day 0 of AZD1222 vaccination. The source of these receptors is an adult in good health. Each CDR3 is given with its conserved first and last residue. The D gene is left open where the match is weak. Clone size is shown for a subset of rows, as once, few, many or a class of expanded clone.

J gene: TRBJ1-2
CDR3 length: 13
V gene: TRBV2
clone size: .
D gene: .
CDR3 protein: CASSEDILYGYTF
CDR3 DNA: TGTGCCAGCAGCGAGGACATTCTCTATGGCTACACCTTC

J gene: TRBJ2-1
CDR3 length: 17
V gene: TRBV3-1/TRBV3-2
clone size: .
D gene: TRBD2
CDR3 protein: CASSQGLAGSRGNEQFF
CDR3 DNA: TGTGCCAGCAGCCAGGGGCTAGCGGGGTCGAGGGGCAATGAGCAGTTCTTC

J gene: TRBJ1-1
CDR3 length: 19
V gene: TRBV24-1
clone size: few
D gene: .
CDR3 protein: CATSDLLFGQGNPLTEAFF
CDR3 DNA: TGTGCCACCAGTGATTTGCTTTTTGGGCAGGGTAACCCGCTCACTGAAGCTTTCTTT

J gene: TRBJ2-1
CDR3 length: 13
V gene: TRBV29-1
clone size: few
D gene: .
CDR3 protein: CSVKNGFDNEQFF
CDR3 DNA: TGCAGCGTGAAGAATGGTTTCGACAATGAGCAGTTCTTC

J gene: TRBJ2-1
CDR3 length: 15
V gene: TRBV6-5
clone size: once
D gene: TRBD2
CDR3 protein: CASKREVGSVNEQFF
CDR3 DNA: TGTGCCAGTAAGCGGGAGGTTGGCTCGGTCAATGAGCAGTTCTTC

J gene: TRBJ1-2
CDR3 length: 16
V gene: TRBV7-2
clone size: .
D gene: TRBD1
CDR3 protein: CASSPRRTGRDYGYTF
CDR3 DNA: TGTGCCAGCAGCCCCCGTAGGACAGGGAGGGACTATGGCTACACCTTC

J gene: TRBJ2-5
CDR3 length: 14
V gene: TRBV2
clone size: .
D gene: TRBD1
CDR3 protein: CASSGSGQGKTQYF
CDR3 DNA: TGTGCCAGCAGTGGATCAGGACAGGGGAAGACCCAGTACTTC

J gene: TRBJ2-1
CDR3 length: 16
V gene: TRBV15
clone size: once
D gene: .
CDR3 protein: CATSRDQGVSYNEQFF
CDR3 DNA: TGTGCCACCAGCAGAGATCAGGGCGTCTCCTACAATGAGCAGTTCTTC

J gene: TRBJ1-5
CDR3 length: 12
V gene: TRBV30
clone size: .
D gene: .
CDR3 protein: CAWSSRAQPQHF
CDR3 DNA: TGTGCCTGGAGCAGTCGAGCCCAGCCCCAGCATTTT

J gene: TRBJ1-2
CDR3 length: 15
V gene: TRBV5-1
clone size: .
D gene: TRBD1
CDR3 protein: CASSATGTANYGYTF
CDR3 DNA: TGCGCCAGCAGCGCAACAGGGACAGCTAACTATGGCTACACCTTC

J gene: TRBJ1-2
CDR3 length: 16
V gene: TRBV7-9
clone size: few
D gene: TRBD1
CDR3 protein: CASSLLRTGGNYGYTF
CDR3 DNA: TGTGCCAGCAGCTTACTTCGGACAGGGGGCAACTATGGCTACACCTTC

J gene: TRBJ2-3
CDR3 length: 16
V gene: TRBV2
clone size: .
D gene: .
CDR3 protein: CASSEIRASSSDTQYF
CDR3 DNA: TGTGCCAGCAGTGAAATCCGAGCTAGTAGCTCAGATACGCAGTATTTT

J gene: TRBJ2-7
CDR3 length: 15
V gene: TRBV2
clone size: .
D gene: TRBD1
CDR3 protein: CASRWDRGSAYEQYF
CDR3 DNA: TGTGCCAGCAGGTGGGACAGGGGTTCGGCCTACGAGCAGTACTTC

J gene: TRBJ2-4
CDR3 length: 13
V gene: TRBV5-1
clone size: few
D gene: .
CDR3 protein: CASSPSKGNIQYF
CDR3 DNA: TGCGCCAGCAGCCCCTCTAAGGGAAACATTCAGTACTTC

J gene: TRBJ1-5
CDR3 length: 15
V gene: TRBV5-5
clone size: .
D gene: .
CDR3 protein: CASSKAPQGNGPQHF
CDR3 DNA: TGTGCCAGCAGCAAGGCCCCTCAGGGGAATGGGCCCCAGCATTTT

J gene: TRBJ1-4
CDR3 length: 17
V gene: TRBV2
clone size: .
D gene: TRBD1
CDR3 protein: CASSETDYRTGDEKLFF
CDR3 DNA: TGTGCCAGCAGTGAAACTGATTACCGGACAGGGGATGAAAAACTGTTTTTT

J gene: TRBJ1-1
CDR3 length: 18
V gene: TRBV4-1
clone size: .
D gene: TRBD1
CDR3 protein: CASSQERGTGLGNTEAFF
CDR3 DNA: TGCGCCAGCAGCCAAGAACGAGGGACAGGGCTAGGGAACACTGAAGCTTTCTTT

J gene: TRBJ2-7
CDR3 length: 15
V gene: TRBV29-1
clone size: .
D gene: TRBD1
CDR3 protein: CSVEDREDRGYEQYF
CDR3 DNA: TGCAGCGTTGAAGATAGGGAGGACAGGGGGTACGAGCAGTACTTC

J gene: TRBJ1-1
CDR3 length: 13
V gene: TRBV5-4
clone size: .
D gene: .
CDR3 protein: CASSFGRKNEAFF
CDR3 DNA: TGTGCCAGCAGCTTTGGGAGGAAGAACGAGGCTTTCTTT

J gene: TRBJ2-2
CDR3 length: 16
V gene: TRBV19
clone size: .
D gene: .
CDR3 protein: CASSARAQGRTGELFF
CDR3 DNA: TGTGCCAGTAGTGCTCGGGCTCAGGGGCGAACCGGGGAGCTGTTTTTT

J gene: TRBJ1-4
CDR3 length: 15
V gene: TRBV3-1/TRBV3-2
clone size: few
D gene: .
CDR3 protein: CASSQDGARGEKLFF
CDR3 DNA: TGTGCCAGCAGCCAAGATGGGGCGCGGGGAGAAAAACTGTTTTTT

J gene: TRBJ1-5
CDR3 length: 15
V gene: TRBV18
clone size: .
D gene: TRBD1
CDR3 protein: CASSAGTGGGQPQHF
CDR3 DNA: TGTGCCAGCTCTGCCGGGACAGGGGGCGGTCAGCCCCAGCATTTT

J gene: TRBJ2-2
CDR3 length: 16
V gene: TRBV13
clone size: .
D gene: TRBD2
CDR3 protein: CASSSSLAGVGGELFF
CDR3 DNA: TGTGCCAGCAGCTCCTCCTTAGCGGGAGTTGGCGGGGAGCTGTTTTTT

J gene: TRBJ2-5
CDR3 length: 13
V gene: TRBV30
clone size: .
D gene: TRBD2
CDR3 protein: CAWSVLAGGTQYF
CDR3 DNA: TGTGCCTGGAGTGTACTAGCGGGAGGAACCCAGTACTTC

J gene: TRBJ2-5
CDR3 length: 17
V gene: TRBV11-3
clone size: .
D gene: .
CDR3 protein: CASSLDSRTRPYETQYF
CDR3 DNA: TGTGCCAGCAGCTTAGATTCCAGGACAAGGCCCTATGAGACCCAGTACTTC

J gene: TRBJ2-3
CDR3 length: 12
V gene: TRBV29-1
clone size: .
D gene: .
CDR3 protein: CSVEGGASTQYF
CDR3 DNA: TGCAGCGTTGAAGGGGGGGCATCGACGCAGTATTTT

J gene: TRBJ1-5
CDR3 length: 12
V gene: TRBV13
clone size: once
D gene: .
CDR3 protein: CASSLAGQPQHF
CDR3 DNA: TGTGCCAGCAGCTTAGCGGGTCAGCCCCAGCATTTT

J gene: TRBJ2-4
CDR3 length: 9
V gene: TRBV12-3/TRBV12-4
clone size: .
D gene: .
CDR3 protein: CASSPIQYF
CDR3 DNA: TGTGCCAGCAGCCCCATTCAGTACTTC

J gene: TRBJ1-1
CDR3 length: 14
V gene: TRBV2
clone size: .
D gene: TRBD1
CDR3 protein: CASSEDRTNTEAFF
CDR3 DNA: TGTGCCAGCAGTGAGGACAGGACGAACACTGAAGCTTTCTTT

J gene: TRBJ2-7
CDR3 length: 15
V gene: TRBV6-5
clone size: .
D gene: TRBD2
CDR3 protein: CASGLAARGTYEQYF
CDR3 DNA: TGTGCCAGCGGACTAGCGGCAAGAGGGACCTACGAGCAGTACTTC

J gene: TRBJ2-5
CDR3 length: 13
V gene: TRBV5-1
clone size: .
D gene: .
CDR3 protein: CASSLTQQETQYF
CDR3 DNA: TGCGCCAGCAGCTTGACCCAACAAGAGACCCAGTACTTC